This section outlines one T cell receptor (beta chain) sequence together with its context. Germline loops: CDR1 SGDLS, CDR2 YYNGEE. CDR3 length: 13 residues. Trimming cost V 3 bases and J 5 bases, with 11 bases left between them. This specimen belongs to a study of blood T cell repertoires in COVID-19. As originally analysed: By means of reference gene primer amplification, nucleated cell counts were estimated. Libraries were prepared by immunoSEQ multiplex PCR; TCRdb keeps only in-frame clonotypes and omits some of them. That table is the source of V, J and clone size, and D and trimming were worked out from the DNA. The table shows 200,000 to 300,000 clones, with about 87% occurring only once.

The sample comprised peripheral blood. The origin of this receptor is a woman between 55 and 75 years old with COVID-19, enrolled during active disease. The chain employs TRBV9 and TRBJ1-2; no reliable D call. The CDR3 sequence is CASSGSRMYGYTF. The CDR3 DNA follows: TGTGCCAGCAGCGGATCCAGGATGTATGGCTACACCTTC.